Listed here are 21 T cell receptor beta chains from one sample, sequenced in a study of tumor and adjacent non-tumor tissue in lung cancer. A modified ARM-PCR protocol with three rounds of nested PCR amplified TCRbeta. One entry per CDR3 protein results from TCRdb running MiXCR on the multiplex PCR reads. Of some 71,000 distinct CDR3 sequences in the sample, 55% to 75% were seen once. RNA was extracted from bulk tissue without any cell sorting. The specimen sequenced was lung tumor tissue. All receptors derive from a middle-aged woman with non-small cell lung cancer.

About this clonotype itself: At one boundary the junction diverges from the germline segment, which might be a read error. The chain combines TRBV29-1 with TRBJ2-3; TRBD2 might be the D (5 bases). The CDR3 consists of 13 residues. CDR1 and CDR2 from the germline V gene are SQVTM and ANQGSEA. The CDR3 region is CGVAGDYADRQYF. The CDR3 DNA follows: TGCGGCGTTGCCGGAGACTACGCGGATAGGCAGTATTTT.

Details on this clonotype: The junction departs from germline at one end; a sequencing error may be responsible. This chain joins TRBV4-1 and TRBJ2-1; maybe TRBD2 (6 bases). Germline CDR1 is MGHRA and CDR2 is YSYEKL. The CDR3 length is 15 residues. In DNA form, the CDR3 reads TGTGCCAGCAGAATGGGGCGGGGATCCTATAATGAGCAGTTCTTC. Translated, it gives CASRMGRGSYNEQFF.

For this clonotype: A much larger clone lies a single base off, so this may be a read error. The gene calls are TRBV29-1 and TRBJ2-3, with D perhaps TRBD1 or TRBD2 (5 bases each). This CDR3 spans 16 amino acids. Germline V lookup: CDR1 SQVTM, CDR2 ANQGSEA. Between the trimmed V and J ends, which lost 3 bases and 2 bases, there was a span of 18 bases. The CDR3 sequence: CSVDGDLESNTDTQYF. In DNA form, the CDR3 reads TGCAGCGTTGATGGGGACCTCGAGTCTAACACAGATACGCAGTATTTT.

Turning to this clonotype: A junction boundary mismatches the germline segment, possibly from a read error. The V and J genes are TRBV7-9 and TRBJ2-1, with 14 bases identical to TRBD2. CDR3 length: 17 amino acids. Germline V lookup: CDR1 SEHNR, CDR2 FQNEAQ (reference sequence). The DNA for the CDR3 is TGTACCAGCGGCTTATGGACCGGGACTAGCGGGAGACATGAGCAGTTCTTC. Encoded protein: CTSGLWTGTSGRHEQFF.

This chain uses TRBV11-2 with TRBJ2-2; D not resolved. Between the trimmed V and J ends, which lost 6 bases and 7 bases, there was a span of 12 bases. The CDR3 runs to 13 residues. Germline lookup yields CDR1 SGHAT and CDR2 FQNNGV. The CDR3 nucleotides are TGTGCCAGCAGTCACCGTAGAGACGGGGAGCTGTTTTTT. Amino acid sequence: CASSHRRDGELFF.

In the case of this clonotype: The germline gene is not matched at one end of the junction; a read error may be the cause. The V call is TRBV7-8, the J call TRBJ2-6; D is perhaps TRBD1 (6 bases). The V gene's germline CDR1 is SGHVS and CDR2 FQNEAQ. The CDR3 totals 18 residues. CDR3 protein: CASSLPGQDLSGANVLTF. The CDR3 nucleotides are TGTGCCAGCAGCTTGCCGGGACAAGACCTCTCTGGGGCCAACGTCCTGACGTTC.

With regard to this clonotype: This may stem from a read error, because a much larger clone lies one nucleotide away. J is TRBJ1-4 and V is TRBV20-1, with D unclear. Germline CDR1 and CDR2: DFQATT and SNEGSKA (reference sequence). The CDR3 covers 12 residues. CDR3 in DNA: TGCGGTGCCATAGGACCGAATGAAAAACTGTTTTTT. It yields the protein CGAIGPNEKLFF.

As concerns this clonotype: One end of the junction fails to match germline, which may point to a read error. V is TRBV6-6 and J is TRBJ1-5; D might be TRBD1 (5 bases). This CDR3 contains 14 residues. The germline CDR1 and CDR2 sequences are MNHNY and SVGAGI (reference sequence). DNA of the CDR3: TGTGCCATCAGCACACATGGGGCAGGCCAGCCCCAACATTTT. Translated: CAISTHGAGQPQHF.

Concerning this clonotype itself: At one end, the junction sequence differs from germline, possibly due to a read error. V is TRBV11-3 and J is TRBJ2-1; tentatively, D is TRBD2 (6 bases). The germline V gene encodes CDR1 SGHNT and CDR2 YENEEA. This CDR3 is built from 15 residues. CDR3 nucleotide sequence: TGTGTCAGCAGTTTAAGGCCTGGCGGGGAGACTGGGCAGTTCTTC. The encoded protein is CVSSLRPGGETGQFF.

As regards this clonotype: Sequence at one end of the junction differs from germline and may be a read error. The V gene is TRBV6-1, the J gene TRBJ2-3; 10 bases map to TRBD1. The germline V gene encodes CDR1 MNHNS and CDR2 SASEGT. The CDR3 totals 16 residues. CDR3 protein: CATSEDRGRGTNTEYF. The CDR3 bases are TGTGCCACATCCGAAGACAGGGGGCGAGGGACAAATACGGAGTATTTT.

Remarks on this clonotype: One end of the junction fails to match germline, which may point to a read error. The J gene is TRBJ2-5, the V gene TRBV11-3; D not resolved. Per germline, CDR1 SGHNT and CDR2 YENEEA. CDR3 length equals 12 residues. The CDR3 loop reads CTSCPEGETQYF. For the CDR3, the DNA is TGTACCAGCTGCCCTGAAGGAGAGACCCAGTACTTC.

With regard to this clonotype: Since no conserved phenylalanine or tryptophan closes the CDR3, a read error is the likely cause. J is TRBJ1-2 and V is TRBV11-2; 7 bases align to TRBD1. This CDR3 has 12 amino acids. Germline-derived CDR1 and CDR2 are SGHAT and FQNNGV. V trimming: 5 bases; J trimming: 8 bases; junction bases outside the gene matches: 5. The CDR3 loop reads CASSIGQVGYTS. As DNA, the CDR3 is TGTGCCAGCAGCATCGGACAGGTCGGCTACACCTCC.

This clonotype appeared many times. V gene TRBV29-1 combines with J gene TRBJ1-2, with D unclear. This CDR3 has 13 amino acids. Germline V gives CDR1 SQVTM, CDR2 ANQGSEA. The V end lost 5 bases, the J end lost 5 bases, and 15 bases lay between the germline ends. Here the CDR3 reads CSVSPGRGYGYTF. For the CDR3, the DNA is TGCAGCGTTTCCCCCGGACGGGGATATGGCTACACCTTC.

The table lists this clonotype with a count of one. An end of the junction does not agree with germline; a read error may underlie this. The CDR3 here is CAISYRGGSADSTDTQYF. The CDR3 DNA is TGTGCCATCAGTTACAGGGGGGGAAGCGCAGATAGCACAGATACGCAGTATTTT. The chain has TRBV6-6 and TRBJ2-3; possibly TRBD1 for D (8 bases). This CDR3 contains 18 residues. Looked up from germline, CDR1 is MNHNY and CDR2 is SVGAGI (reference sequence).

Comments on this clonotype: At one end the junction does not follow the germline gene, possibly because of a read error. The genes are TRBV6-2 or TRBV6-3 and TRBJ1-1; D remains unclear. The CDR3 covers 14 residues. Germline loops: CDR1 MNHEY, CDR2 SVGEGT. In nucleotides, the CDR3 is TGTGCCAGCAGTTCATCGATCATGAACACTGTAGCTTTGTTT. Its translation is CASSSSIMNTVALF.

About this clonotype itself: A read error may account for a junction end that differs from germline. The chain employs TRBV11-2 and TRBJ1-2; maybe TRBD1 (5 bases). The CDR3 length is 13 residues. The V gene's germline CDR1 is SGHAT and CDR2 FQNNGV. CDR3: CASSTGRGYDYTF. CDR3 bases: TGTGCCAGCAGCACAGGACGGGGCTATGACTACACCTTC.

In regard to this clonotype: The junction and the germline gene differ at one end; a read error may be behind it. The chain's CDR3 is CASSSSEISGANVMTF. Written as DNA, the CDR3 is TGTGCCAGCAGCTCGTCAGAAATCTCTGGGGCCAACGTCATGACTTTC. This chain links TRBV28 with TRBJ2-6; a possible D gene is TRBD1 (5 bases). The germline CDR1 and CDR2 sequences are MDHEN and SYDVKM. The CDR3 consists of 16 residues.

As regards this clonotype: One end of the junction varies from germline; a read error may be responsible. This chain joins TRBV14 and TRBJ2-5; D uncertain. There are 15 residues in the CDR3. The germline V gene has CDR1 SGHDN and CDR2 FVKESK. In DNA, the CDR3 is TGTGCCACCAGCCAAGATGGCGGCCGACAAGAGATCCAGTACTTC. Amino acid sequence: CATSQDGGRQEIQYF.

This clonotype was counted ten times or more. The chain combines TRBV9 with TRBJ2-7; 8 positions agree with TRBD2. The germline gives CDR1 SGDLS, CDR2 YYNGEE. This CDR3 is built from 15 residues. V lost 4 bases and J lost 6; bases outside the gene matches: 12. CDR3 loop: CASSPPGLVASEQYF. CDR3 in DNA: TGTGCCAGCAGCCCCCCGGGACTAGTGGCGAGCGAGCAGTACTTC.

To note about this clonotype: A read error may be the cause here, since a much bigger clone is one base away. The rearrangement uses TRBV30 and TRBJ1-6; 8 bases are a match to TRBD1. There are 15 residues in the CDR3. The germline CDR1 and CDR2 sequences are GTSNPN and SVGIG (reference sequence). J gave up 7 bases and V 6 bases, and 11 bases lay outside the gene matches. Written as DNA, the CDR3 is TGTGCCTGCGCTTCCGGGACAGGTGACAATTCACCCCTCCACTTT. As protein: CACASGTGDNSPLHF.

The rearrangement links TRBV15 to TRBJ1-4; D remains unclear. Trimming took 0 bases from V and 8 from J, leaving 13 bases between them. Germline values: CDR1 LNHNV, CDR2 YYDKDF (reference sequence). There are 15 residues in the CDR3. CDR3 sequence: CATSRDVGGWEKLFF. DNA for the CDR3: TGTGCCACCAGCAGAGATGTTGGAGGTTGGGAAAAACTGTTTTTT.